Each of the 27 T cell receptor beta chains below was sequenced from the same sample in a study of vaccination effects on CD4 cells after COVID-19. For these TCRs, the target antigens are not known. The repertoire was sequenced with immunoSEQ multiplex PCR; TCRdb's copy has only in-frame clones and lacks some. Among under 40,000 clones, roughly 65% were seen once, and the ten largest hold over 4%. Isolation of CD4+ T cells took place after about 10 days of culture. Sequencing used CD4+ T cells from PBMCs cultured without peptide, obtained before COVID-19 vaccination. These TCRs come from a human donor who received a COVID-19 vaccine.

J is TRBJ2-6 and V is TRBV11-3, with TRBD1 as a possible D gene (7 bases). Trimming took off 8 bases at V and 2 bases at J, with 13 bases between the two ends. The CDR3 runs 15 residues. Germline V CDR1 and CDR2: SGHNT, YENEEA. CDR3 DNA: TGTGCCAGCTCGGCAGGGGGGACTGGGGCCAACGTCCTGACTTTC. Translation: CASSAGGTGANVLTF.

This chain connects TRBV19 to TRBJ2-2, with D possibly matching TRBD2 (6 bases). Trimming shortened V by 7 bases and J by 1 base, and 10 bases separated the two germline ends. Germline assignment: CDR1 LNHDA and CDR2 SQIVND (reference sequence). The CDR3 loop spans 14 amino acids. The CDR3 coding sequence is TGTGCCAGTATTGTAGCGGTGAACACCGGGGAGCTGTTTTTT. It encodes CASIVAVNTGELFF.

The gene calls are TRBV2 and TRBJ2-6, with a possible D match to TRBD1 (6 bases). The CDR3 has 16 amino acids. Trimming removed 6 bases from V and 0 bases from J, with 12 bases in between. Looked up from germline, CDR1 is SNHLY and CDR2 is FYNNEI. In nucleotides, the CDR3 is TGTGCCAGCAGCCTAAGAGGGGGCTCTGGGGCCAACGTCCTGACTTTC. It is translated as CASSLRGGSGANVLTF.

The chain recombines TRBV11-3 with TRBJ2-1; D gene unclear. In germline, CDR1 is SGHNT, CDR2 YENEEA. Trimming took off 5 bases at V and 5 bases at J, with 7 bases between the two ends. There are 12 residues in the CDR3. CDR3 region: CASSPRHNEQFF. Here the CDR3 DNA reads TGTGCCAGCAGCCCTCGTCACAATGAGCAGTTCTTC.

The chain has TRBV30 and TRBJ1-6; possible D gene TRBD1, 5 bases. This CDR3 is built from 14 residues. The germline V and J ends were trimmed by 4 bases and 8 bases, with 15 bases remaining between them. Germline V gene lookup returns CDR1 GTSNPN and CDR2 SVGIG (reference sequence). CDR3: CAWTVPGVYSPLHF. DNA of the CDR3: TGTGCCTGGACTGTTCCGGGGGTCTATTCACCCCTCCACTTT.

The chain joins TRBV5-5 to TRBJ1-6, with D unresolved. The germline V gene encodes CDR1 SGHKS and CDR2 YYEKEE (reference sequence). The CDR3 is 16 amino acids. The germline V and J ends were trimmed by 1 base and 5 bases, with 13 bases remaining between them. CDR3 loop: CASSLRGSHNNSPLHF. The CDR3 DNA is TGTGCCAGCAGCTTGAGAGGGTCACATAATAATTCACCCCTCCACTTT.

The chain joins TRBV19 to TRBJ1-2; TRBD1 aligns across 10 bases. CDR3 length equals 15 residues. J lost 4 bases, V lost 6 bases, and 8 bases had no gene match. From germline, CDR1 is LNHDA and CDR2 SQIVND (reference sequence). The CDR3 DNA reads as TGTGCCAGTAGCCCAGACAGGGGGCGATCCTATGGCTACACCTTC. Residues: CASSPDRGRSYGYTF. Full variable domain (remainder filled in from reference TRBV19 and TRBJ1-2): DGGITQSPKYLFRKEGQNVTLSCEQNLNHDAMYWYRQDPGQGLRLIYYSQIVNDFQKGDIAEGYSVSREKKESFPLTVTSAQKNPTAFYLCASSPDRGRSYGYTFGSGTRLTVV.

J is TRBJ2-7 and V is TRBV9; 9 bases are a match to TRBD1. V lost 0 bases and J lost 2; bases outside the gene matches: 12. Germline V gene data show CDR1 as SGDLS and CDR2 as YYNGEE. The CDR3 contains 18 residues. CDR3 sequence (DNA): TGTGCCAGCAGCGTAGCGACAGGGGGACGGGGGACAACCTACGAGCAGTACTTC. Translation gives CASSVATGGRGTTYEQYF.

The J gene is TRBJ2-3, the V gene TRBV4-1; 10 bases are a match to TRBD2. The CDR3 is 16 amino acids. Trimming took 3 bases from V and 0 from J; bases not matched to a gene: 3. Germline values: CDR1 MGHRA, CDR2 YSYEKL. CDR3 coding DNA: TGCGCCAGCAGCCACTTAGCGGGGGGAAGCACAGATACGCAGTATTTT. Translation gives CASSHLAGGSTDTQYF.

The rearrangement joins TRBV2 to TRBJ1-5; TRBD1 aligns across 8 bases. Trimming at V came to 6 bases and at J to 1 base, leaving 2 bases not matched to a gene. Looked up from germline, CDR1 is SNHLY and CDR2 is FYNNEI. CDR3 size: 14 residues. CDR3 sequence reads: CASSGQGSNQPQHF. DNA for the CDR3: TGTGCCAGCAGCGGACAGGGCAGCAATCAGCCCCAGCATTTT.

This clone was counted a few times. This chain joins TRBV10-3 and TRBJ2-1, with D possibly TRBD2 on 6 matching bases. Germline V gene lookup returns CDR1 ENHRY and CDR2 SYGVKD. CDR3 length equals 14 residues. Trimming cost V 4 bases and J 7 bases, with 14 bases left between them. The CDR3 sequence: CAISVRDSANEQFF. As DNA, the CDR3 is TGTGCCATCAGTGTGCGGGACTCCGCAAATGAGCAGTTCTTC.

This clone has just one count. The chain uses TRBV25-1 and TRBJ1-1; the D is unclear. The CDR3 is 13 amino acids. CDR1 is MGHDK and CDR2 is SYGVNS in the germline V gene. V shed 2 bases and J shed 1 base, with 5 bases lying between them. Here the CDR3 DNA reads TGTGCCAGCAGTGAAGGCGAGAACACTGAAGCTTTCTTT. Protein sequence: CASSEGENTEAFF.

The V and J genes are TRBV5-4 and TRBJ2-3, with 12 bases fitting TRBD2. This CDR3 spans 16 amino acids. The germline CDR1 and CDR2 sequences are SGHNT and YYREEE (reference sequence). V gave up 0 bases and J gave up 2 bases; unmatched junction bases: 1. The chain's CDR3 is CASSLGTSGVTDTQYF. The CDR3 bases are TGTGCCAGCAGCTTGGGGACTAGCGGGGTCACAGATACGCAGTATTTT.

CDR3 region: CASSLEGTGVSGYTF. CDR3 coding DNA: TGTGCCAGCAGCTTAGAAGGGACAGGGGTTTCTGGCTACACCTTC. The chain recombines TRBV7-8 with TRBJ1-2, with TRBD1 matching over 10 bases. With V trimmed by 1 base and J by 7 bases, 6 bases remained unmatched. This CDR3 is built from 15 residues. CDR1 SGHVS and CDR2 FQNEAQ come from the germline V gene.

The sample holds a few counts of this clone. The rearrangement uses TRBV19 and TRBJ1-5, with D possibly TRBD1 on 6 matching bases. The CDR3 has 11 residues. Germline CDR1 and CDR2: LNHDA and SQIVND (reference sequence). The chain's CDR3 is CAGGPNQPQHF. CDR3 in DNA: TGTGCGGGGGGCCCCAATCAGCCCCAGCATTTT.

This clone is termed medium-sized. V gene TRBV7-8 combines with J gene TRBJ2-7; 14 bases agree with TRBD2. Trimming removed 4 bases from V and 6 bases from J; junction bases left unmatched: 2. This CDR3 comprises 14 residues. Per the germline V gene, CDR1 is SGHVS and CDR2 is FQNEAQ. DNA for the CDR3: TGTGCCAGCAGCTGGGGACTAGCGGGAGTCGAGCAGTACTTC. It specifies CASSWGLAGVEQYF.

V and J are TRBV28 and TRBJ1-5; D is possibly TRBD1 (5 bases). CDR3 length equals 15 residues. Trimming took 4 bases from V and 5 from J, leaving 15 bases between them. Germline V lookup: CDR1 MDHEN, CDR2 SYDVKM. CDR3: CASSSLAGPDQPQHF. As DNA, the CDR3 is TGTGCCAGCAGTTCCCTAGCAGGGCCAGATCAGCCCCAGCATTTT.

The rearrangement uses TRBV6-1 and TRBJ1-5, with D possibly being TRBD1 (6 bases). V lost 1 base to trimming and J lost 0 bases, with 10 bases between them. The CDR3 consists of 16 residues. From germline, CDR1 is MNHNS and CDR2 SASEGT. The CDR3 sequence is CASSEVDSYSNQPQHF. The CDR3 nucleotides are TGTGCCAGCAGTGAAGTGGACAGCTATAGCAATCAGCCCCAGCATTTT.

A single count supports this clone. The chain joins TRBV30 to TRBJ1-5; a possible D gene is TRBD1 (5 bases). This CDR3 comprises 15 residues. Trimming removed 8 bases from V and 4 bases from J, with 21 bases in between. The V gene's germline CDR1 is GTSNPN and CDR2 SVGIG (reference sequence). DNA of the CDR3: TGTGCCAGAACCTCTCCAGGGAGGCGGAATCAGCCCCAGCATTTT. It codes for CARTSPGRRNQPQHF.

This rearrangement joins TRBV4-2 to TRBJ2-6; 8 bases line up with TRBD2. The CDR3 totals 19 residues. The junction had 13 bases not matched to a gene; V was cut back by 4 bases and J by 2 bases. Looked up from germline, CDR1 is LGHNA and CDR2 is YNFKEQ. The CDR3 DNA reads TGTGCCAGCAGCCGAACCTCCGCGGGGGGCCCCACTGGGGCCAACGTCCTGACTTTC. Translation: CASSRTSAGGPTGANVLTF.

The CDR3 here is CASSLAPKETQYF. CDR3 sequence (DNA): TGTGCCAGCAGCTTAGCCCCCAAAGAGACCCAGTACTTC. V usage is TRBV7-9 and J usage is TRBJ2-5; no reliable D call. The V and J ends lost 0 bases and 3 bases respectively, with 5 bases between them. The CDR3 sequence is 13 residues long. Germline lookup yields CDR1 SEHNR and CDR2 FQNEAQ (reference sequence).

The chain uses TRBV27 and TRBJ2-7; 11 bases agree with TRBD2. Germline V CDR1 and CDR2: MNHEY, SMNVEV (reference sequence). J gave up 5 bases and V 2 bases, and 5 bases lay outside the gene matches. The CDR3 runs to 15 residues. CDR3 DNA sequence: TGTGCCAGCAGTTTAACTAGCGGGAGTTTCCACGAGCAGTACTTC. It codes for CASSLTSGSFHEQYF.

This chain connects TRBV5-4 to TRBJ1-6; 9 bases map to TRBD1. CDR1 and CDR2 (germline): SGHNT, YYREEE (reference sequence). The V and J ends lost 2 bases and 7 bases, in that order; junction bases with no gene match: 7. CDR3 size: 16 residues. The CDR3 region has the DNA TGTGCCAGCAGCTTAGACCGGGACAGGGTGAATTCACCCCTCCACTTT. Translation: CASSLDRDRVNSPLHF. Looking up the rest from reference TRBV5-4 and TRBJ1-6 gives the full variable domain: ETGVTQSPTHLIKTRGQQVTLRCSSQSGHNTVSWYQQALGQGPQFIFQYYREEENGRGNFPPRFSGLQFPNYSSELNVNALELDDSALYLCASSLDRDRVNSPLHFGNGTRLTVT.

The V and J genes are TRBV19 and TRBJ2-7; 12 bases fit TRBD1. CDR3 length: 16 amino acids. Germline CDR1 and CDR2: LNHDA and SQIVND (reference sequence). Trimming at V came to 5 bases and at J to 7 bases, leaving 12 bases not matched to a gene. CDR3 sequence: CASSPGTGTGGGEQYF. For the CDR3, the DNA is TGTGCCAGTAGTCCTGGGACAGGGACAGGGGGCGGGGAGCAGTACTTC.

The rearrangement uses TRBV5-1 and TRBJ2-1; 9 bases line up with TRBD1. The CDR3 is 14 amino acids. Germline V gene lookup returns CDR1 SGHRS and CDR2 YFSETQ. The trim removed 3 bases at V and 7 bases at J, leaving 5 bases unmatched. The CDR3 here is CASSSTTGGNEQFF. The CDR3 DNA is TGCGCCAGCAGCTCGACGACAGGGGGGAATGAGCAGTTCTTC.

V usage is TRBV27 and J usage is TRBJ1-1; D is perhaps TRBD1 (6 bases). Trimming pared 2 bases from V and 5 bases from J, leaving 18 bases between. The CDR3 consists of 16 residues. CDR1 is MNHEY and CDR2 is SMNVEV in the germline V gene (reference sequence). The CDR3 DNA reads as TGTGCCAGCAGTTTAGACTTGGGGGGCCGTTTAACTGAAGCTTTCTTT. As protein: CASSLDLGGRLTEAFF.

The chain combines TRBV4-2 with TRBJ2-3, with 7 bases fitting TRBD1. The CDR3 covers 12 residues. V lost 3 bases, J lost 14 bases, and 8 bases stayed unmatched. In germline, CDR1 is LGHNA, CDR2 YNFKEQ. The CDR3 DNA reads TGTGCCAGCAGCCACGACAGGGTGGGTCGGTATTTT. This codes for CASSHDRVGRYF.